This T cell receptor beta chain comes out of a study of T cell repertoires in cytomegalovirus infection. V shed 4 bases and J 3 bases; nucleotides not matched to a gene: 7. In germline, CDR1 is MNHEY, CDR2 SMNVEV (reference sequence). The CDR3 has 17 amino acids. This clonotype was seen a handful of times. Its target is not known. TCRdb re-analysed the reads in MiXCR, keeping a single row per CDR3 protein. Of around 310,000 distinct CDR3 sequences listed, 25% to 35% are singletons. This sample comprised cultured PBMCs, obtained from culture after CMV antigen stimulation. The clonotype originates from a human donor in good health (CMV status not recorded). Some clones in this sample may be carry-over from other donors' samples. The chain employs TRBV27 and TRBJ2-3, with 13 bases matching TRBD2. CDR3 loop: CASSSGLAGVGTDTQYF. In DNA form, the CDR3 reads TGTGCCAGCAGTTCCGGACTAGCGGGAGTAGGGACAGATACGCAGTATTTT.